These 18 T cell receptor beta chains were all obtained from the same sample, sequenced in a study of T cells in Graves' hyperthyroidism and ophthalmopathy. TCR beta CDR3 sequences were amplified from RNA transcripts. TCR CDR3 regions were first amplified by RT-PCR with HTBI primers. TCRdb itself ran the multiplex PCR reads through MiXCR, one entry per CDR3 protein. The sample includes hundreds of thousands of distinct CDR3 sequences, about 35% of them seen just once. Input material: blood. These TCRs come from a middle-aged woman with Graves' hyperthyroidism.

This clonotype was seen repeatedly, ten times or more. J is TRBJ1-5 and V is TRBV15, with D uncertain. Germline V gene data show CDR1 as LNHNV and CDR2 as YYDKDF (reference sequence). The CDR3 runs 12 residues. The ends were cut back, 0 bases at V and 4 bases at J, with 1 base in the middle. As DNA, the CDR3 is TGTGCCACCAGCAGAGAGAATCAGCCCCAGCATTTT. This encodes CATSRENQPQHF.

This clonotype was seen once. A much bigger clone sits one base away, suggesting this may be a read error. This chain joins TRBV7-9 and TRBJ1-1, with D possibly being TRBD1 (6 bases). The CDR3 runs to 13 residues. Germline-derived CDR1 and CDR2 are SEHNR and FQNEAQ (reference sequence). The CDR3 DNA reads as TGTGCCAGCAGCGTAGGGGGGGCCACTGAAGCTCTCTTT. It encodes CASSVGGATEALF.

Many counts were recorded for this clonotype. This rearrangement joins TRBV10-3 to TRBJ1-1; 9 bases match TRBD1. This CDR3 spans 15 amino acids. Trimming removed 4 bases from V and 1 base from J; junction bases left unmatched: 4. Germline CDR1 is ENHRY and CDR2 is SYGVKD. CDR3 protein: CAISGGQGANTEAFF. In DNA form, the CDR3 reads TGTGCCATCAGTGGGGGACAGGGCGCGAACACTGAAGCTTTCTTT.

In this sample, this clonotype turned up once. DNA for the CDR3: TGTGCCAGCAGCACTGCAAGGACCCAGCCCCAGTACTTC. Residues: CASSTARTQPQYF. V and J are TRBV12-3 or TRBV12-4 and TRBJ2-5; D call uncertain. This CDR3 is 13 amino acids long. V dropped 6 bases and J dropped 9 bases, with 17 bases sitting between them.

This clonotype was observed at least ten times. This chain links TRBV19 with TRBJ1-1, with a possible D match to TRBD1 (5 bases). The CDR3 has 13 amino acids. Germline-derived CDR1 and CDR2 are LNHDA and SQIVND (reference sequence). Trimming stripped 5 bases from V and 11 bases from J, with 18 bases between. This CDR3 reads CASSQRTLSGAFF. CDR3 sequence (DNA): TGTGCCAGTAGTCAGCGGACCCTCTCAGGGGCTTTCTTT.

This clonotype was found many times. The chain carries TRBV7-2 and TRBJ2-5; TRBD2 agrees at 9 bases. Germline CDR1 is SGHTA and CDR2 is FQGNSA. The J segment lost 5 bases and the V segment lost 5 bases, leaving 9 bases of the junction unmatched. There are 15 residues in the CDR3. CDR3 coding DNA: TGTGCCAGCAGCCCCCACAGCGGGGGGCGGGAGACCCAGTACTTC. Translated, it gives CASSPHSGGRETQYF. Full variable domain (remainder filled in from reference TRBV7-2 and TRBJ2-5): GAGVSQSPSNKVTEKGKDVELRCDPISGHTALYWYRQSLGQGLEFLIYFQGNSAPDKSGLPSDRFSAERTGGSVSTLTIQRTQQEDSAVYLCASSPHSGGRETQYFGPGTRLLVL.

The V gene is TRBV6-5, the J gene TRBJ1-5, with 9 bases fitting TRBD1. Germline loops: CDR1 MNHEY, CDR2 SVGAGI. This CDR3 spans 15 amino acids. The J segment lost 9 bases and the V segment lost 5 bases, leaving 11 bases of the junction unmatched. CDR3 in amino acids: CASSQDRGSAGPQHF. The DNA of the CDR3 is TGTGCCAGCAGTCAGGACAGGGGCTCAGCTGGGCCCCAGCATTTT.

This clonotype was observed at least ten times. The chain joins TRBV2 to TRBJ2-2; D is uncertain. CDR1 is SNHLY, CDR2 FYNNEI, per germline. V was pared by 5 bases and J by 7 bases, with 14 bases between. The CDR3 runs to 14 residues. The chain's CDR3 is CASSLRAWGGELFF. The CDR3 nucleotides are TGTGCCAGCAGTCTCCGGGCATGGGGCGGGGAGCTGTTTTTT.

This clonotype was recorded many times. This sequence joins TRBV12-3 or TRBV12-4 and TRBJ1-2; 8 bases align to TRBD1. CDR3 length: 15 amino acids. V shed 4 bases and J 3 bases; nucleotides not matched to a gene: 7. The CDR3 region is CASSYGPDRDYGYTF. CDR3 coding DNA: TGTGCCAGCAGTTACGGCCCGGACAGGGACTATGGCTACACCTTC.

A word on this clonotype: A read error may produce the germline difference seen at one junction end. The chain's CDR3 is CAGSLLTGGGNTEAFF. DNA of the CDR3: TGTGCCGGCAGTCTTTTGACAGGGGGCGGTAACACTGAAGCTTTCTTT. This chain connects TRBV6-1 to TRBJ1-1, with 10 bases fitting TRBD1. The germline V gene has CDR1 MNHNS and CDR2 SASEGT. This CDR3 is 16 amino acids long.

This clonotype was observed at least ten times. This chain connects TRBV6-6 to TRBJ1-2; D unresolved. The germline V gene has CDR1 MNHNY and CDR2 SVGAGI (reference sequence). V lost 2 bases and J 8 bases, leaving 12 bases between the germline ends. The CDR3 sequence is 13 residues long. This CDR3 reads CASSYVDSKGYTF. The DNA of the CDR3 is TGTGCCAGCAGTTACGTCGATTCGAAGGGCTACACCTTC.

This clonotype was counted at least ten times. V is TRBV6-4 and J is TRBJ1-6; D ambiguous. This CDR3 region has 13 residues. Germline CDR1 is MRHNA and CDR2 is SNTAGT. V lost 6 bases and J lost 8, with 11 bases in between. In DNA form, the CDR3 reads TGTGCCAGCAGCGAGTACCCCCATTCACCCCTCCACTTT. Residues: CASSEYPHSPLHF.

There are many counts of this clonotype. The chain recombines TRBV7-9 with TRBJ1-5; D gene unclear. CDR1 SEHNR and CDR2 FQNEAQ come from the germline V gene (reference sequence). This CDR3 is 13 amino acids long. V was trimmed by 4 bases and J by 6 bases, leaving 10 bases between them. The CDR3 DNA reads as TGTGCCAGCAGCTGGGCAGAAGGTCAGCCCCAGCATTTT. It translates to CASSWAEGQPQHF.

V is TRBV5-1 and J is TRBJ1-2; 9 nucleotides agree with TRBD1. The germline V gene has CDR1 SGHRS and CDR2 YFSETQ. This CDR3 spans 18 amino acids. J gave up 6 bases and V 4 bases, and 19 bases lay outside the gene matches. CDR3 region: CASSQDGVPRDRVDGYTF. The CDR3 DNA is TGCGCCAGCAGCCAAGATGGGGTCCCCCGGGACAGGGTTGATGGCTACACCTTC.

The chain has TRBV7-9 and TRBJ1-2; perhaps TRBD1 as D (5 bases). Germline V lookup: CDR1 SEHNR, CDR2 FQNEAQ (reference sequence). The CDR3 runs to 14 residues. Trimming removed 3 bases at V and 3 bases at J, with 11 bases between. CDR3 nucleotides: TGTGCCAGCAGCTTGGGGACCTGGGACTATGGCTACACCTTC. Its protein product is CASSLGTWDYGYTF. The full variable domain, its missing parts supplied by reference TRBV7-9 and TRBJ1-2, is DTGVSQNPRHKITKRGQNVTFRCDPISEHNRLYWYRQTLGQGPEFLTYFQNEAQLEKSRLLSDRFSAERPKGSFSTLEIQRTEQGDSAMYLCASSLGTWDYGYTFGSGTRLTVV.

This clonotype was seen at least ten times. The chain is built from TRBV12-3 or TRBV12-4 and TRBJ1-6, with TRBD1 matching 10 bases. CDR3 length: 16 amino acids. The V and J ends lost 4 bases and 7 bases, in that order; junction bases with no gene match: 7. CDR3 residues: CASSWGQGKLNSPLHF. In DNA form, the CDR3 reads TGTGCCAGCAGTTGGGGACAGGGGAAACTCAATTCACCCCTCCACTTT.

Only a few counts were recorded for this clonotype. V is TRBV11-2 and J is TRBJ1-4; unclear D gene. The CDR3 totals 15 residues. Trimming shortened V by 2 bases and J by 0 bases, and 7 bases separated the two germline ends. CDR1 is SGHAT and CDR2 is FQNNGV in the germline V gene. The DNA of the CDR3 is TGTGCCAGCAGCTTATTATTAGCAACTAATGAAAAACTGTTTTTT. Its translation: CASSLLLATNEKLFF.

This clonotype has more than one count but fewer than ten. The chain joins TRBV20-1 to TRBJ1-1, with D perhaps matching TRBD1 (5 bases). The CDR3 runs 15 residues. The V end was cut by 0 bases, the J end by 4 bases, with 15 bases between. From germline, CDR1 is DFQATT and CDR2 SNEGSKA (reference sequence). CDR3 region: CSARDGGSLGTEAFF. The CDR3 DNA is TGCAGTGCTAGAGATGGGGGATCCCTGGGCACTGAAGCTTTCTTT.